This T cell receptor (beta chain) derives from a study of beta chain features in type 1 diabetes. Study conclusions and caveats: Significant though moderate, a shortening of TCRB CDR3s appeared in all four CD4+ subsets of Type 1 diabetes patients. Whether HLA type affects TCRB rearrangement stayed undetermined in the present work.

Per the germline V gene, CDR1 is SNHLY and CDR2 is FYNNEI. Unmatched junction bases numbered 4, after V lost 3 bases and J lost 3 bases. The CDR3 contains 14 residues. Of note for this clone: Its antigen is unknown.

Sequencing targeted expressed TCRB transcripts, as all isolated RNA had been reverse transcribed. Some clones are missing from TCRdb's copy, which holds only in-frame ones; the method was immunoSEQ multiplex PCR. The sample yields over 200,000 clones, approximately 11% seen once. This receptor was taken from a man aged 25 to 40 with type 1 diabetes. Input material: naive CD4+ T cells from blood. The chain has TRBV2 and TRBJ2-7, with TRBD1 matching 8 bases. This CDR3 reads CASSDPGQGYEQYF. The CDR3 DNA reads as TGTGCCAGCAGTGACCCCGGACAGGGCTACGAGCAGTACTTC.